The rows below give T cell receptor beta chains drawn from one sample of a study of chemoradiotherapy in HPV16-positive cancers. Assay used: immunoSEQ multiplex PCR; TCRdb lists only in-frame clones, some missing. The sample includes about 5,000 clones, approximately 90% seen only once; the top ten take about 2.2%. The specimen was tumor tissue, collected from a patient who underwent chemoradiotherapy. The receptors here all came from a human donor with HPV-associated anogenital cancer. The CDR3 runs from the conserved cysteine through the conserved F or W.

j_gene: TRBJ2-5; v_gene: TRBV4-2; CDR3aa: CASSRGLAEQETQYF
j_gene: TRBJ1-2; v_gene: TRBV14; CDR3aa: CASSQDLGPNYGYTF
j_gene: TRBJ2-7; v_gene: TRBV5-5; CDR3aa: CASSIGTYEQYF
j_gene: TRBJ1-5; v_gene: TRBV5-1; CDR3aa: CASSLGGNNQPQHF
j_gene: TRBJ1-6; v_gene: TRBV30; CDR3aa: CAWSRDSSSYNSPLHF
j_gene: TRBJ2-7; v_gene: TRBV7-9; CDR3aa: CASSVSWTGPVEQYF
j_gene: TRBJ1-2; v_gene: TRBV19; CDR3aa: CASSKANYGYTF
j_gene: TRBJ2-2; v_gene: TRBV5-1; CDR3aa: CASSLAPTGELFF
j_gene: TRBJ1-5; v_gene: TRBV5-6; CDR3aa: CASSFSTGGNQPQHF
j_gene: TRBJ2-7; v_gene: TRBV12-5; CDR3aa: CASDHPRDKLSYEQYF
j_gene: TRBJ1-3; v_gene: TRBV7-2; CDR3aa: CASRTVGSGNTIYF
j_gene: TRBJ2-1; v_gene: TRBV4-3; CDR3aa: CASSQETGAPNNEQFF
j_gene: TRBJ1-2; v_gene: TRBV7-2; CDR3aa: CASTLNNYGYTF
j_gene: TRBJ2-7; v_gene: TRBV19; CDR3aa: CASSDRGYEQYF
j_gene: TRBJ1-2; v_gene: TRBV30; CDR3aa: CAWSPTTSIQGYTF
j_gene: TRBJ1-2; v_gene: TRBV13; CDR3aa: CASSLEGRNNYGYTF